This T cell receptor beta chain is from a study of blood T cells in healthy people across ages. General study results and limits: Samples with more naive T cells showed higher observed beta diversity. Older age went with lower TCR beta diversity per million T cells, in a roughly linear way.

Drawn from each donor were roughly 9.4 milliliters of peripheral blood. This clonotype was seen many times. Its antigen is not known. A J-beta primer mix and a sample-barcoded 5' primer were used in a second PCR of roughly 6 to 12 cycles. TCRdb called the 5' RACE reads again in MiXCR, with one record for every CDR3 protein. The sample lists just under 900,000 distinct CDR3 sequences, about 30% occurring once. The ends were cut back, 0 bases at V and 0 bases at J, with 7 bases in the middle. Germline loops: CDR1 SGDLS, CDR2 YYNGEE. There are 14 residues in the CDR3. V gene TRBV9 combines with J gene TRBJ2-7; no firm D call. The TCR originated in a woman older than 75 in good health. Sequenced input: blood. DNA for the CDR3: TGTGCCAGCAGCGTAGAACAGAGCTCCTACGAGCAGTACTTC. As protein: CASSVEQSSYEQYF.